What follows is one T cell receptor (beta chain) and its context. Antigen unknown. Some clones are missing from TCRdb's copy, which holds only in-frame ones; the method was immunoSEQ multiplex PCR. This sample's clone table lists roughly 42,000 clones. This sample is drawn from a study of T cells in women clearing cervical HPV infection. Study in general: Women with histologically confirmed HPV16-related CIN3 or worse, 2 with invasive cancer, served as cases. Broader study findings: CIN3+ cases had significantly higher TCR richness than controls; evenness did not differ.

HPV was found by MY09/MY11 PCR and dot-blot genotyping. The origin of this receptor is a woman between 18 and 75 years old with a cervical HPV16 infection that either progressed to CIN3+ or cleared (not recorded which). Material: blood buffy coat.

The chain's CDR3 is CSARDWGGDSPLHF. The part of the CDR3 DNA that was read is TGCAGTGCTAGAGATTGGGGGGGGGATTCACCC. The V call is TRBV20-1, the J call TRBJ1-6; a possible D gene is TRBD1 (5 bases). The read terminates 3 residues before the CDR3 end, so the remaining end is supplied by the germline J gene. V was cut by 0 bases and J by 8 bases, with 11 bases left in between. From germline, CDR1 is DFQATT and CDR2 SNEGSKA (reference sequence). The CDR3 has 14 residues.